The clone carrying this TCR beta chain has just a few counts. This record comes from a study of blood T cell repertoires in COVID-19. Trimming at V came to 6 bases and at J to 8 bases, leaving 2 bases not matched to a gene. The CDR3 runs 13 residues. The method was immunoSEQ multiplex PCR; TCRdb's version includes in-frame clones alone and lacks a portion of them. The sample records 20,000 to 25,000 clones, approximately 85% being singletons. Material: peripheral blood. The chain employs TRBV12-3 or TRBV12-4 and TRBJ1-6; 9 nucleotides agree with TRBD1. The receptor comes from a human donor with active COVID-19. The donor label of this sample is uncertain. Here the CDR3 DNA reads TGTGCCAGCAGAACAGGGGGCCATTCACCCCTCCACTTT. Its translation is CASRTGGHSPLHF.